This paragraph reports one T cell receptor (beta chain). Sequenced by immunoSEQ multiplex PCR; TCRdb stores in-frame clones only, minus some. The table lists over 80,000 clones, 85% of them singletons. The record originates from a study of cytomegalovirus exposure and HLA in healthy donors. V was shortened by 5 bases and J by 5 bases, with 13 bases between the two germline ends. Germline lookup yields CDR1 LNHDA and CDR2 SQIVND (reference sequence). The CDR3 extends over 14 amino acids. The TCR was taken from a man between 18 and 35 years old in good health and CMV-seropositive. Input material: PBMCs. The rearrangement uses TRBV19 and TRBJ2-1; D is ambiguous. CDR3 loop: CASSGVTLNNEQFF. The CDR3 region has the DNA TGTGCCAGTAGTGGAGTGACGTTGAACAATGAGCAGTTCTTC.